The clone carrying this T cell receptor beta chain was observed at least ten times. As yet, its antigen is unknown. The data stem from a study of early T cells in non-severe SARS-CoV-2 infection. Across the study: Sequencing targeted bulk RNA from unsorted whole blood, leaving chains unpaired. Study-level findings and limits: The matching step, a VDJdb search, favored anti-spike CD8 responses and missed private and CD4 specificities.

Trimming took off 6 bases at V and 9 bases at J, with 15 bases between the two ends. The CDR3 consists of 13 residues. Germline CDR1 is SNHLY and CDR2 is FYNNEI. cDNA molecules, individually, were tagged with unique molecular identifiers. TCRdb used MiXCR to reprocess the 5' RACE reads, holding one entry per CDR3 protein. This sample has 68,000 or so distinct CDR3 sequences, with roughly 11% found just once. This receptor was identified in an adult who was a healthcare worker with PCR-confirmed SARS-CoV-2 infection or an uninfected control (not recorded which). The material sequenced was whole blood. The chain uses TRBV2 and TRBJ2-4, with TRBD1 as a possible D gene (6 bases). As DNA, the CDR3 is TGTGCCAGCAGCCTGACAGGACTGGGCATTCAGTACTTC. Translating gives CASSLTGLGIQYF. The variable domain in full, completed from reference TRBV2 and TRBJ2-4, reads EPEVTQTPSHQVTQMGQEVILRCVPISNHLYFYWYRQILGQKVEFLVSFYNNEISEKSEIFDDQFSVERPDGSNFTLKIRSTKLEDSAMYFCASSLTGLGIQYFGAGTRLSVL.